The 8 T cell receptor beta chains below come from one sample, sequenced in a study of cytomegalovirus exposure and HLA in healthy donors. The assay was immunoSEQ multiplex PCR, and TCRdb's table has in-frame clones only and misses some. Of approximately 300,000 clones in the sample, roughly 89% were seen once. The sequencing sample was made of PBMCs. The receptors derive from a woman aged 18-30 years in good health and CMV-seronegative.

The V gene is TRBV4-3, the J gene TRBJ2-2; D is unclear. CDR1 and CDR2 from the germline V gene are LGHNA and YSLEER. CDR3 length: 15 residues. V lost 2 bases to trimming and J lost 4 bases, with 11 bases between them. The CDR3 DNA sequence: TGCGCCAGCAGCCAATCCCATTCGGGCACCGGGGAGCTGTTTTTT. Encoded protein: CASSQSHSGTGELFF.

This clone was detected only a few times. V and J are TRBV18 and TRBJ2-2, with 9 bases fitting TRBD1. Per the germline V gene, CDR1 is KGHSH and CDR2 is LQKENI. The CDR3 has 14 amino acids. The V gene end was trimmed by 3 bases and the J gene end by 7 bases; junction bases not matched to a gene: 3. In DNA form, the CDR3 reads TGTGCCAGCTCACCCGGACAGGGGTACGGGGAGCTGTTTTTT. Amino acids: CASSPGQGYGELFF.

The chain is built from TRBV9 and TRBJ2-5, with 9 bases lining up with TRBD2. Germline V gives CDR1 SGDLS, CDR2 YYNGEE. V dropped 0 bases and J dropped 1; count of bases not matched to a gene: 4. The CDR3 is 16 amino acids. CDR3: CASSVGLAGRQETQYF. The CDR3, as DNA: TGTGCCAGCAGCGTAGGTCTAGCGGGACGCCAAGAGACCCAGTACTTC.

This clone came up once. The chain employs TRBV5-8 and TRBJ2-1, with TRBD2 matching over 7 bases. CDR3 length: 15 residues. The trim removed 6 bases at V and 7 bases at J, leaving 13 bases unmatched. The germline V gene encodes CDR1 SGHTS and CDR2 YDEGEE. CDR3 sequence reads: CASTIGGSGINEQFF. The CDR3 DNA is TGTGCCAGCACCATTGGAGGGAGCGGGATAAATGAGCAGTTCTTC.

This clone was detected a few times. This chain links TRBV2 with TRBJ2-5, with no clear D. This CDR3 region has 11 residues. Per the germline V gene, CDR1 is SNHLY and CDR2 is FYNNEI. Trimming took 5 bases from V and 3 from J, leaving 4 bases between them. The CDR3 region is CASSFEETQYF. CDR3 in DNA: TGTGCCAGCAGTTTCGAAGAGACCCAGTACTTC. Full variable domain (rest looked up from reference TRBV2 and TRBJ2-5): EPEVTQTPSHQVTQMGQEVILRCVPISNHLYFYWYRQILGQKVEFLVSFYNNEISEKSEIFDDQFSVERPDGSNFTLKIRSTKLEDSAMYFCASSFEETQYFGPGTRLLVL.

This clone was detected only once. The chain combines TRBV5-1 with TRBJ2-1, with 12 positions matching TRBD2. Looked up from germline, CDR1 is SGHRS and CDR2 is YFSETQ. V gave up 4 bases and J gave up 8 bases; unmatched junction bases: 10. The CDR3 consists of 16 residues. The CDR3 region has the DNA TGCGCCAGCAGCCCTCTACTAGCGGGAGGCGGGGATGAGCAGTTCTTC. It encodes CASSPLLAGGGDEQFF.

V gene TRBV27 combines with J gene TRBJ1-1; 9 bases align to TRBD1. This CDR3 contains 19 residues. J was trimmed by 3 bases and V by 2 bases; bases with no gene match: 16. Germline V gene lookup returns CDR1 MNHEY and CDR2 SMNVEV (reference sequence). CDR3 residues: CASSLGRRTGEVGDTEAFF. CDR3 bases: TGTGCCAGCAGTTTAGGTCGAAGGACAGGGGAGGTGGGGGACACTGAAGCTTTCTTT.

The chain is built from TRBV27 and TRBJ1-5, with 9 bases lining up with TRBD1. The J segment lost 7 bases and the V segment lost 2 bases, leaving 6 bases of the junction unmatched. This CDR3 spans 15 amino acids. The germline CDR1 and CDR2 sequences are MNHEY and SMNVEV (reference sequence). CDR3 DNA sequence: TGTGCCAGCAGTTTACTACAGGGGGCGGGACAGCCCCAGCATTTT. This codes for CASSLLQGAGQPQHF.